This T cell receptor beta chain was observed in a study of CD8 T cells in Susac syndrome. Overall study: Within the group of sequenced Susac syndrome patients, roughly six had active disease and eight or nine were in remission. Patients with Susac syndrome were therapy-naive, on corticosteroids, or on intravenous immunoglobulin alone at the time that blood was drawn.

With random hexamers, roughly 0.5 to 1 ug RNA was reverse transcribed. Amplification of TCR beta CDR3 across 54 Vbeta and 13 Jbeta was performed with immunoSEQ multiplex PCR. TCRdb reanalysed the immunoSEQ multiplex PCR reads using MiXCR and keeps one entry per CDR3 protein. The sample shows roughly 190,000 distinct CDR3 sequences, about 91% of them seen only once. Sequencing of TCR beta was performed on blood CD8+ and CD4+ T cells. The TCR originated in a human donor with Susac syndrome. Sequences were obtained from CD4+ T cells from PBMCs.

The CDR3 region has the DNA TGTGCCAGTAGTAGAGGCTCAGGGACAGGGAAAAATGAAAAACTGTTTTTT. It specifies CASSRGSGTGKNEKLFF. V is TRBV19 and J is TRBJ1-4, with 9 positions matching TRBD1. The ends lost 4 bases at V and 5 bases at J; junction bases unmatched: 11. The CDR3 consists of 17 residues. The germline gives CDR1 LNHDA, CDR2 SQIVND (reference sequence).